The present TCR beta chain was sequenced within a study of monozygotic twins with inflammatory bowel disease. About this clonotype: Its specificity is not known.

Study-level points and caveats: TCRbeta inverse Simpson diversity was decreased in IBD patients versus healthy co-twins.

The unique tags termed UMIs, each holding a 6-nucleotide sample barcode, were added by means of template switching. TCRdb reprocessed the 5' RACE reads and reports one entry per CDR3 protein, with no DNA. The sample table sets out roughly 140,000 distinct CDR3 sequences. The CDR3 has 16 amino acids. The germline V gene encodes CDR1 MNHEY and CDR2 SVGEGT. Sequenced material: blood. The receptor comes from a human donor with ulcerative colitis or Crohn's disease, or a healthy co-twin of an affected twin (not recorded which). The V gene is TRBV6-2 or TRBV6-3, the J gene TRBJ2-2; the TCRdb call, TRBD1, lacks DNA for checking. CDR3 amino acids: CASTPPDRVSTGELFF.